These T cell receptor beta chains were read from a single sample in a study of patients and donors after allogeneic stem cell transplantation. TCRdb recomputed calls from the RT-PCR reads with MiXCR, one row per CDR3 protein. The sample records about a million distinct CDR3 sequences, roughly 18% being singletons. Sequenced sample: blood, either unsorted or a sorted T cell fraction (not recorded which). The origin of the receptors is a human donor who was either an allogeneic HSCT recipient or a stem cell or donor lymphocyte infusion donor (not recorded which). It is not recorded whose cells these are; they may come from a transplant donor. CDR3s include the opening cysteine and the closing phenylalanine or tryptophan. D genes are given only for firm matches. Size tells how often a clone was seen (once, few, many) or the class of an expanded clone, and some rows leave it out.

clone size	V gene	D gene	J gene	CDR3 DNA	CDR3 protein
-	TRBV11-2	-	TRBJ1-2	TGTGCCAGCAGCCCAGTCAAGGGGGGGCGGTCGTGGGGCTACACCTTC	CASSPVKGGRSWGYTF
few	TRBV10-3	TRBD1	TRBJ1-2	TGTGCCATCAAAACCGGGACAGGGGTGGATGGCTACACCTTC	CAIKTGTGVDGYTF
-	TRBV11-2	TRBD2	TRBJ2-1	TGTGCCAGCAGCTTGATAGGCGGGAGAGGCTCCTACAATGAGCAGTTCTTC	CASSLIGGRGSYNEQFF
-	TRBV10-3	-	TRBJ2-7	TGTGCCATCAGTGAGTCGCCGGCAGCGAGCTCCTACGAGCAGTACTTC	CAISESPAASSYEQYF
-	TRBV5-1	TRBD2	TRBJ2-7	TGCGCCAGTCAACTAGCGGGAGGACGGCTTGAGCAGTACTTC	CASQLAGGRLEQYF
few	TRBV12-3/TRBV12-4	-	TRBJ1-3	TGTGCCAGCAGGACAACAGGGTCTGGAAACACCATATATTTT	CASRTTGSGNTIYF
-	TRBV6-1	-	TRBJ1-6	TGTGCCAGCAGCCTCCGAGGGGCTGATTCACCCCTCCACTTT	CASSLRGADSPLHF
-	TRBV12-3/TRBV12-4	-	TRBJ2-3	TGTGCCAGCAGCACCCCGTCGGGGGGCTTTGGAGATACGCAGTATTTT	CASSTPSGGFGDTQYF
few	TRBV30	TRBD1	TRBJ1-4	TGTGCCTGGAGTGCCTTGACAGGGCGGAATGAAAAACTGTTTTTT	CAWSALTGRNEKLFF
many	TRBV20-1	-	TRBJ1-2	TGCAGTGCCACCATAAGCACAGGGCCCCCTAGCTATGGCTACACCTTC	CSATISTGPPSYGYTF
few	TRBV7-2	TRBD2	TRBJ2-3	TGTGCCAGCAGCTCCGGGGGGAACGCAAGGGCAGATACGCAGTATTTT	CASSSGGNARADTQYF
few	TRBV11-2	TRBD1	TRBJ2-3	TGTGCCAGCAGCTTTTTGTCTTATGGACAGGTTTTTGCAGATACGCAGTATTTT	CASSFLSYGQVFADTQYF
few	TRBV6-5	-	TRBJ2-4	TGTGCCAGCAGTTACTCGCGAGGGGCCAGCAACAAAAACATTCAGTACTTC	CASSYSRGASNKNIQYF
few	TRBV12-5	-	TRBJ1-1	TGTGCTAGTGGTCGGGGGAGGTCTGAAGCTTTCTTT	CASGRGRSEAFF
many	TRBV12-3/TRBV12-4	-	TRBJ1-2	TGTGCCAGCAGCTACAGCTATGGCTACACCTTC	CASSYSYGYTF
-	TRBV25-1	-	TRBJ2-5	TGTGCCAGCAGTGCGTACACTAGCCATCGCGGGGACGGCGAGACCCAGTACTTC	CASSAYTSHRGDGETQYF
-	TRBV4-2	TRBD2	TRBJ2-1	TGTGCCAGCAGCCAAGCGCCTAGCGGGAGAACATACAATGAGCAGTTCTTC	CASSQAPSGRTYNEQFF
few	TRBV7-3	TRBD2	TRBJ2-1	TGTGCCAGCAGTATAGCGGGAGTAGCGCAAAATGAGCAGTTCTTC	CASSIAGVAQNEQFF
-	TRBV18	-	TRBJ2-2	TGTGCCAGCTCACCAAATCTTGCCACCGGGGAGCTGTTTTTT	CASSPNLATGELFF
-	TRBV27	-	TRBJ2-7	TGTGCCAGCAGTGCCCCTGGGGACCACGAGCAGTACTTC	CASSAPGDHEQYF
few	TRBV20-1	-	TRBJ2-2	TGCAGTGCTAGCGAGGGGAACACCGGGGAGCTGTTTTTT	CSASEGNTGELFF
few	TRBV15	-	TRBJ2-2	TGTGCCACCAGCGACCAGGGGAAAGCCGGGGAGCTGTTTTTT	CATSDQGKAGELFF
-	TRBV20-1	-	TRBJ2-1	TGCAGTGCTAAGAGAGACCGGCTAGCGAACAATGAGCAGTTCTTC	CSAKRDRLANNEQFF
many	TRBV20-1	TRBD1	TRBJ2-1	TGCAGTGCTAGAGTGGCGGGACAGGGGCCGACGAGCTCCTACAATGAGCAGTTCTTC	CSARVAGQGPTSSYNEQFF
-	TRBV20-1	-	TRBJ1-5	TGCAGTGCTCGAAAAGTGGACCGTCTAAGTAATCAGCCCCAGCATTTT	CSARKVDRLSNQPQHF
-	TRBV11-2	-	TRBJ1-1	TGTGCCAGCAGCTTAGATACAGGTTGGGTCACTGAAGCTTTCTTT	CASSLDTGWVTEAFF
many	TRBV12-3/TRBV12-4	TRBD2	TRBJ2-1	TGTGCCAGCAGCCTTGGCTTACGCGGGGGGGCCGATGAGCAGTTCTTC	CASSLGLRGGADEQFF
many	TRBV29-1	TRBD1	TRBJ2-5	TGCAGCGTCCGTAGGGCGGGACAGGAGGAACGCTTC	CSVRRAGQEERF
few	TRBV24-1	TRBD2	TRBJ2-1	TGTGCCACCAGTGATTTGGTGTCTAGCGGGAGCGATGAGCAGTTCTTC	CATSDLVSSGSDEQFF
few	TRBV5-1	TRBD1	TRBJ1-1	TGCGCCAGCAGCAACGACAGGGCCCCTAGGGTCACTGAAGCTTTCTTT	CASSNDRAPRVTEAFF
once	TRBV12-3/TRBV12-4	-	TRBJ2-7	TGTGCCAGCAGTTTCGTAAAAGGCGAGCAGTACTTC	CASSFVKGEQYF
-	TRBV3-1	-	TRBJ2-7	TGTGCCAGCAGCCAAGGAGTGCAACGGGAGTACGAGCAGTACTTC	CASSQGVQREYEQYF
few	TRBV28	-	TRBJ1-1	TGTGCCAGCAGTTTAGGGGGCAGGGGCGCTTTGGCTGAAGCTTTCTTT	CASSLGGRGALAEAFF
few	TRBV27	TRBD1	TRBJ2-2	TGTGCCAGCACCCAAACAGGGGGCTTAAACACCGGGGAGCTGTTTTTT	CASTQTGGLNTGELFF
-	TRBV19	TRBD2	TRBJ2-1	TGTGCCAGTATCCGGACTAGCGGGAGTAATGAGCAGTTCTTC	CASIRTSGSNEQFF
few	TRBV12-3/TRBV12-4	-	TRBJ1-2	TGTGCCAGCAGTTTTCCGGGTAGCTACTATGGCTACACCTTC	CASSFPGSYYGYTF
few	TRBV10-3	-	TRBJ1-6	TGTGCCATCGAGGACTCAGGGTCACCCCTCCACTTT	CAIEDSGSPLHF
few	TRBV20-1	-	TRBJ1-2	TGCAGTGCTAGAGACGGCACGGGCCCCTATGGCTACACCTTC	CSARDGTGPYGYTF
-	TRBV5-6	-	TRBJ2-1	TGTGCCAGCAGCCCCGATGTGGGGTCCTCCTACAATGAGCAGTTCTTC	CASSPDVGSSYNEQFF
few	TRBV30	TRBD2	TRBJ2-1	TGTGCCTCTCAGCGGGAGCAATGGGGTGAGCAGTTCTTC	CASQREQWGEQFF
-	TRBV29-1	-	TRBJ2-6	TGCAGCGGCGCCCTGGAAGGGGGCTCTGGGGCCAACGTCCTGACTTTC	CSGALEGGSGANVLTF
few	TRBV6-1	TRBD1	TRBJ1-5	TGTGCCAGCACAGGGGGCGCGGAGGGCAATCAGCCCCAGCATTTT	CASTGGAEGNQPQHF
few	TRBV4-3	-	TRBJ2-1	TGCGCCAGCAGCCAAGTCCGGCGTTATGAGCAGTTCTTC	CASSQVRRYEQFF
-	TRBV29-1	-	TRBJ2-7	TGCAGCGTGACCGTAGGGGGGATGCACGAGCAGTACTTC	CSVTVGGMHEQYF
-	TRBV6-6	-	TRBJ2-5	TGTGCCAGCACTACCCCGGGTGTCGAGACCCAGTACTTC	CASTTPGVETQYF
-	TRBV20-1	TRBD2	TRBJ2-3	TGCAGTGCTGGGGGGTCGGGAGGCCCCCGAAGCCAGTATTTT	CSAGGSGGPRSQYF
many	TRBV20-1	-	TRBJ2-3	TGCAGCGCCCGCCAGGGAGGCACAGATACGCAGTATTTT	CSARQGGTDTQYF
-	TRBV12-3/TRBV12-4	-	TRBJ1-5	TGTGCCAGCAGGACAGCCTCCAATCAGCCCCAGCATTTT	CASRTASNQPQHF
-	TRBV12-3/TRBV12-4	TRBD2	TRBJ2-5	TGTGCCAGCAGTTTTAGCGGGGGGGGCGAGACCCAGTACTTC	CASSFSGGGETQYF
-	TRBV6-1	-	TRBJ2-7	TGTGCCACATCACGGGGGATCTCCTACGAGCAGTACTTC	CATSRGISYEQYF
once	TRBV5-6	-	TRBJ1-5	TGTGCCAGCAGCTCGGACAGTCGGGCCGGCCAGCCCCAGCATTTT	CASSSDSRAGQPQHF
-	TRBV20-1	-	TRBJ1-5	TGCAGTGCTAGAGCTCGGGGGATAAGCAATCAGCCCCAGCATTTT	CSARARGISNQPQHF
-	TRBV12-3/TRBV12-4	-	TRBJ2-3	TGTGCCAGCAGTAATACTGACACATTCACAGATACGCAGTATTTT	CASSNTDTFTDTQYF
-	TRBV5-6	TRBD2	TRBJ2-3	TGTGCCAGCAGCTCCCCCTTCGGGGGGAGCAGCACAGATACGCAGTATTTT	CASSSPFGGSSTDTQYF
-	TRBV4-1	TRBD1	TRBJ2-7	TGCGCCAGCAGCCCTCAGACAGGGAGCTCCTACGAGCAGTACTTC	CASSPQTGSSYEQYF
many	TRBV3-1	-	TRBJ2-7	TGTGCCAGCAGCCAAGTGCCGGGCTACGAGCAGTACTTC	CASSQVPGYEQYF
-	TRBV12-3/TRBV12-4	-	TRBJ2-4	TGTGCCAGCGGAATAGCCAAAAACATTCAGTACTTC	CASGIAKNIQYF
-	TRBV2	-	TRBJ1-1	TGTGCCAGCAGTACGGGGGAAGGCACTGAAGCTTTCTTT	CASSTGEGTEAFF
few	TRBV10-3	-	TRBJ2-1	TGTGCCATCAGTGACCCGGGGAGCTCCTACAATGAGCAGTTCTTC	CAISDPGSSYNEQFF
few	TRBV4-2	-	TRBJ2-2	TGTGCCAGCAGCCAAGCCGCTGGAGGATCACTGGGAACCGGGGAGCTGTTTTTT	CASSQAAGGSLGTGELFF